This passage covers 14 T cell receptor beta chains from one sample sequenced in a study of CD8+CD57+ T cells in acquired aplastic anemia. According to the study, genomic DNA was the template for TCR beta VDJ and CDR3 profiling. TCRdb itself ran the reads through MiXCR, one entry per CDR3 protein. The data show 150,000 to 200,000 distinct CDR3 sequences, 40% to 60% seen once. Previously, flow cytometry had revealed CD8+CD57+ cell expansion in the patients chosen for sequencing. The specimen was sorted CD4+, CD8+, or CD8+CD57+ T cells (not recorded which) from PBMCs. The receptor source for this set is a human donor with aplastic anemia.

The J gene is TRBJ1-5, the V gene TRBV5-5, with a weak D call TRBD1 (6 bases). The CDR3 is 14 residues long. Trimming stripped 4 bases from V and 3 bases from J, with 11 bases between. Germline V CDR1 and CDR2: SGHKS, YYEKEE (reference sequence). The CDR3 coding sequence is TGTGCCAGCAGCCTGGGACATTTCAATCAGCCCCAGCATTTT. It specifies CASSLGHFNQPQHF.

This clonotype was seen at least ten times. The chain uses TRBV7-9 and TRBJ1-1, with 11 positions matching TRBD1. The CDR3 loop spans 17 amino acids. Germline lookup yields CDR1 SEHNR and CDR2 FQNEAQ (reference sequence). Trimming at V came to 1 base and at J to 0 bases, leaving 4 bases not matched to a gene. This chain's CDR3 is CASSLEDRGHMNTEAFF. The CDR3 DNA sequence: TGTGCCAGCAGCTTAGAGGACAGGGGGCACATGAACACTGAAGCTTTCTTT.

This clonotype was counted at least ten times. V gene TRBV9 combines with J gene TRBJ2-2, with 9 positions matching TRBD1. V gave up 4 bases and J gave up 1 base; unmatched junction bases: 5. Germline CDR1 SGDLS, CDR2 YYNGEE. The CDR3 extends over 16 amino acids. The CDR3 region is CASSPPGQGNTGELFF. For the CDR3, the DNA is TGTGCCAGCAGCCCCCCGGGACAGGGGAACACCGGGGAGCTGTTTTTT.

The J gene is TRBJ2-7, the V gene TRBV10-3, with D tentatively TRBD2 (6 bases). CDR1 is ENHRY and CDR2 is SYGVKD in the germline V gene. Trimming took 2 bases from V and 3 from J, leaving 14 bases between them. The CDR3 is made up of 15 amino acids. For the CDR3, the DNA is TGTGCCATCAGTGAGGACGCGGGAAGAGACTACGAGCAGTACTTC. Encoded protein: CAISEDAGRDYEQYF.

A note on this clonotype: A read error may be the cause here, since a much bigger clone is one base away. V and J are TRBV6-2 or TRBV6-3 and TRBJ2-7, with TRBD2 as a possible D gene (6 bases). The CDR3 extends over 13 amino acids. Germline CDR1 reads MNHEY; CDR2 reads SVGEGT. The CDR3 protein is CASCYPGEYEQYF. The CDR3 nucleotides read TGTGCCAGCTGTTACCCGGGGGAGTACGAGCAGTACTTC.

This clonotype has just a few counts. V usage is TRBV24-1 and J usage is TRBJ1-5; D is perhaps TRBD1 (5 bases). Trimming took 10 bases from V and 1 from J, leaving 10 bases between them. The CDR3 runs 13 residues. CDR1 and CDR2 (germline): KGHDR, SFDVKD. This chain's CDR3 is CATARGSNQPQHF. The CDR3 bases are TGTGCCACGGCGCGGGGGAGCAATCAGCCCCAGCATTTT.

V and J are TRBV29-1 and TRBJ2-7, with a tentative D call TRBD2 (5 bases). V was clipped by 3 bases and J by 5 bases, with 14 bases between them. This CDR3 has 13 amino acids. In germline, CDR1 is SQVTM, CDR2 ANQGSEA. The CDR3 sequence: CSVDPGVENEQYF. CDR3 coding DNA: TGCAGCGTTGACCCCGGGGTGGAGAACGAGCAGTACTTC.

This clonotype was found many times. This rearrangement joins TRBV4-3 to TRBJ2-7; tentatively, D is TRBD1 (6 bases). Between the trimmed V and J ends, which lost 3 bases and 2 bases, there was a span of 8 bases. CDR1 LGHNA and CDR2 YSLEER come from the germline V gene. The CDR3 has 13 residues. The CDR3 loop is CASSQDSPYEQYF. CDR3 DNA: TGCGCCAGCAGCCAGGACAGCCCCTACGAGCAGTACTTC.

The chain uses TRBV9 and TRBJ2-7; D is unclear. V shed 1 base and J shed 6 bases, with 5 bases lying between them. The CDR3 sequence is 11 residues long. Germline V gives CDR1 SGDLS, CDR2 YYNGEE. The CDR3 sequence is CASSVRAEQYF. The CDR3 region has the DNA TGTGCCAGCAGCGTACGTGCCGAGCAGTACTTC.

DNA of the CDR3: TGTGCCACCAGTGATCAACGGACGGGTGGGAACACCGGGGAGCTGTTTTTT. It translates to CATSDQRTGGNTGELFF. V usage is TRBV24-1 and J usage is TRBJ2-2, with D unresolved. Germline values: CDR1 KGHDR, CDR2 SFDVKD. This CDR3 region has 17 residues. Trimming pared 3 bases from V and 1 base from J, leaving 14 bases between.

The rearrangement joins TRBV24-1 to TRBJ2-2; 8 bases line up with TRBD1. The CDR3 loop spans 15 amino acids. J was trimmed by 5 bases and V by 6 bases; bases with no gene match: 7. The germline gives CDR1 KGHDR, CDR2 SFDVKD. The CDR3 protein is CATSSGGEETGELFF. CDR3 bases: TGTGCCACCAGTTCAGGGGGCGAAGAGACCGGGGAGCTGTTTTTT.

With respect to this clonotype: Since a much larger clone is just one base distant, this may be a read error. The chain recombines TRBV12-3 or TRBV12-4 with TRBJ1-2; D gene uncertain. The CDR3 consists of 14 residues. The CDR3 region is CASSLGGPNYGCTF. CDR3 nucleotides: TGTGCCAGCAGTTTGGGTGGGCCTAACTATGGCTGCACCTTC.

This clonotype has ten or more counts. This sequence joins TRBV5-1 and TRBJ2-1, with 8 nucleotides matching TRBD2. The CDR3 runs 19 residues. Trimming took 6 bases from V and 0 from J; bases not matched to a gene: 17. Germline V gives CDR1 SGHRS, CDR2 YFSETQ. As DNA, the CDR3 is TGCGCCAGCACCGAAAGCGGCACCCCGAGCGGGAGCTCCTACAATGAGCAGTTCTTC. As protein: CASTESGTPSGSSYNEQFF.

As to this clonotype: No conserved phenylalanine or tryptophan is present at the end of the CDR3, so a read error is the likely explanation. The chain combines TRBV29-1 with TRBJ1-1; 12 nucleotides line up with TRBD1. This CDR3 has 13 residues. Germline V gene lookup returns CDR1 SQVTM and CDR2 ANQGSEA. J gave up 6 bases and V 6 bases, and 5 bases lay outside the gene matches. The CDR3 protein is CSVAGQGAPEAFL. The CDR3 nucleotides are TGCAGCGTGGCGGGACAGGGGGCGCCTGAAGCTTTCCTT.